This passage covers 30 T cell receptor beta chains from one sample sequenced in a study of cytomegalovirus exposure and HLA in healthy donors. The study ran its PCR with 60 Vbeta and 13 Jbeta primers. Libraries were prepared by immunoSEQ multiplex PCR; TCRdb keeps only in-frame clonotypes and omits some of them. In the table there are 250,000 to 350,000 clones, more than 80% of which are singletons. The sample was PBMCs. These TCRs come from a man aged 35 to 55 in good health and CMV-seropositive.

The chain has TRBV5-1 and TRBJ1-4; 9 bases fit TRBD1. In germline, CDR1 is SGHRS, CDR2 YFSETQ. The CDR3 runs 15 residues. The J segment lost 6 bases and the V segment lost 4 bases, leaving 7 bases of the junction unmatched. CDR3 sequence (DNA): TGCGCCAGCAGCAACACAGGGGGCTTGGATGAAAAACTGTTTTTT. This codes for CASSNTGGLDEKLFF. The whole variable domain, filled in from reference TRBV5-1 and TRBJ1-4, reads KAGVTQTPRYLIKTRGQQVTLSCSPISGHRSVSWYQQTPGQGLQFLFEYFSETQRNKGNFPGRFSGRQFSNSRSEMNVSTLELGDSALYLCASSNTGGLDEKLFFGSGTQLSVL.

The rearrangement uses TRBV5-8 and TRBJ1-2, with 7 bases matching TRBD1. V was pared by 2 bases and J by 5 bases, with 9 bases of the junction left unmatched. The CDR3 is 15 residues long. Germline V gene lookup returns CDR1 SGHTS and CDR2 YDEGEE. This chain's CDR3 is CASSLTQGEWYGYTF. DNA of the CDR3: TGTGCCAGCAGCTTAACGCAGGGGGAGTGGTATGGCTACACCTTC.

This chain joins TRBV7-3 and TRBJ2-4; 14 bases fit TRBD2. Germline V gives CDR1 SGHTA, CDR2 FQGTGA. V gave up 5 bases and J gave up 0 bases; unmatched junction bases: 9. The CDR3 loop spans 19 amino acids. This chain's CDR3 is CASSPGLAGVGVAKNIQYF. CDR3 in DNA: TGTGCCAGCAGCCCGGGACTAGCGGGAGTTGGGGTAGCCAAAAACATTCAGTACTTC.

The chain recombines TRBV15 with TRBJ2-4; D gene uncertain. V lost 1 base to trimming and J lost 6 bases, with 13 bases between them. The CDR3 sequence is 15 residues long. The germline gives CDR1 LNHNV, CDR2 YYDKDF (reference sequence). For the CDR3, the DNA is TGTGCCACCAGCAGAGGGGCCGTAAGTCGAAACATTCAGTACTTC. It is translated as CATSRGAVSRNIQYF.

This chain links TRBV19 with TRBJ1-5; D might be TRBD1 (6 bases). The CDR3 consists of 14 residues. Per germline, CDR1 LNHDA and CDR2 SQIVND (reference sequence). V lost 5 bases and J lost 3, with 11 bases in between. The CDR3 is CASSQDRINQPQHF. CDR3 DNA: TGTGCCAGTAGTCAGGACAGAATCAATCAGCCCCAGCATTTT.

CDR3 amino acids: CASSPFGVTDTQYF. The CDR3 bases are TGTGCCAGCAGCCCCTTCGGAGTTACAGATACGCAGTATTTT. The gene calls are TRBV7-8 and TRBJ2-3; D uncertain. V was pared by 5 bases and J by 3 bases, with 12 bases between. The germline gives CDR1 SGHVS, CDR2 FQNEAQ. There are 14 residues in the CDR3.

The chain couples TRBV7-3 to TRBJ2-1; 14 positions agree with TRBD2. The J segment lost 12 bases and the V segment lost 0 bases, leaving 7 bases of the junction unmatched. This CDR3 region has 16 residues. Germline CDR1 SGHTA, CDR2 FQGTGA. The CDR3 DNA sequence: TGTGCCAGCAGCTTAACCCCGGGACTAGCGGGAGTAGGGCAGTTCTTC. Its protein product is CASSLTPGLAGVGQFF.

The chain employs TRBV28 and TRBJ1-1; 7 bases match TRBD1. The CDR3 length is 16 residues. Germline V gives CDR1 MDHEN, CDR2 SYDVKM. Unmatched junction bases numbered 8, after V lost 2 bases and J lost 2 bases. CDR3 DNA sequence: TGTGCCAGCAGTTTAGGAATTGGGACAGTAAACACTGAAGCTTTCTTT. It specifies CASSLGIGTVNTEAFF.

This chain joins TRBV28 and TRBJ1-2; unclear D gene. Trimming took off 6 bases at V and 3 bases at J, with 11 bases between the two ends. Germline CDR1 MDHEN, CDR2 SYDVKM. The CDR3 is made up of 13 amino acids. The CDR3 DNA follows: TGTGCCAGCAGGAATCCACGCGACTATGGCTACACCTTC. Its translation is CASRNPRDYGYTF.

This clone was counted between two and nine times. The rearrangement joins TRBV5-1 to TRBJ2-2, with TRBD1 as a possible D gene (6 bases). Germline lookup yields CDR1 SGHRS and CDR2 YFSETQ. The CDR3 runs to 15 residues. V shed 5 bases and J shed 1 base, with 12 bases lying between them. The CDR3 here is CASRRDRMNTGELFF. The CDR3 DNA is TGCGCCAGCAGACGTGACAGGATGAACACCGGGGAGCTGTTTTTT. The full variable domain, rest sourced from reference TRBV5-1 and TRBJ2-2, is KAGVTQTPRYLIKTRGQQVTLSCSPISGHRSVSWYQQTPGQGLQFLFEYFSETQRNKGNFPGRFSGRQFSNSRSEMNVSTLELGDSALYLCASRRDRMNTGELFFGEGSRLTVL.

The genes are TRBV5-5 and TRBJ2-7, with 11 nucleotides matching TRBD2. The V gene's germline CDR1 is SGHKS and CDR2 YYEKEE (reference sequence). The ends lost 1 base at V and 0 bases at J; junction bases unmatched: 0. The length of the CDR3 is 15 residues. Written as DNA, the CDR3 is TGTGCCAGCAGCTTGACTAGCGGGAGCTCCTACGAGCAGTACTTC. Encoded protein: CASSLTSGSSYEQYF.

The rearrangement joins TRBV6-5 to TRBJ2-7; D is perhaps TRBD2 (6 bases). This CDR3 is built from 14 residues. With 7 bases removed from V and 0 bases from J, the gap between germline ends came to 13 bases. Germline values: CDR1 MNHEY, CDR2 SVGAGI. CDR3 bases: TGTGCCAGCATGGAAGCGGGTTACTCCTACGAGCAGTACTTC. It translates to CASMEAGYSYEQYF.

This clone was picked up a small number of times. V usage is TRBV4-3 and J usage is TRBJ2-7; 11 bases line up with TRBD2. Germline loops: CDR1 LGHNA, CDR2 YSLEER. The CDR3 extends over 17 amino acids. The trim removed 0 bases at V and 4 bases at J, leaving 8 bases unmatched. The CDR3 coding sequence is TGCGCCAGCAGCCAAGAACCCCGGACTAGCGGGTCGTACGAGCAGTACTTC. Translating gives CASSQEPRTSGSYEQYF.

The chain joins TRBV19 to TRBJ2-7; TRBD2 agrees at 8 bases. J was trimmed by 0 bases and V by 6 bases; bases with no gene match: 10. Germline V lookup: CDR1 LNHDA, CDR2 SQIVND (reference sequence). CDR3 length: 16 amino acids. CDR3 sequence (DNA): TGTGCCAGTAGCGGGGGGGGTCGAACGGCCTCCTACGAGCAGTACTTC. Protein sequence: CASSGGGRTASYEQYF. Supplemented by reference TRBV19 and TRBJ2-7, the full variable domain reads DGGITQSPKYLFRKEGQNVTLSCEQNLNHDAMYWYRQDPGQGLRLIYYSQIVNDFQKGDIAEGYSVSREKKESFPLTVTSAQKNPTAFYLCASSGGGRTASYEQYFGPGTRLTVT.

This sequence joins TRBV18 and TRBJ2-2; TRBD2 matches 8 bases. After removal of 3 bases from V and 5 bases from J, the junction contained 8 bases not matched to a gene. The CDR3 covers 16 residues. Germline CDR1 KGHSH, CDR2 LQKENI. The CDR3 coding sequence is TGTGCCAGCTCACCCCCCGGGACTAGAGGAACCGGGGAGCTGTTTTTT. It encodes CASSPPGTRGTGELFF. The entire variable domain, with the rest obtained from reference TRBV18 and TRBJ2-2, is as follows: NAGVMQNPRHLVRRRGQEARLRCSPMKGHSHVYWYRQLPEEGLKFMVYLQKENIIDESGMPKERFSAEFPKEGPSILRIQQVVRGDSAAYFCASSPPGTRGTGELFFGEGSRLTVL.

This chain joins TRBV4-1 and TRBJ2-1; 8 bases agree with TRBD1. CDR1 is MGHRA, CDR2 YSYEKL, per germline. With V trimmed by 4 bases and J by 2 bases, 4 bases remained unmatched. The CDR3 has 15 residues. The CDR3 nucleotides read TGCGCCAGCAGCCTGGACAGGGACGCCTACAATGAGCAGTTCTTC. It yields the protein CASSLDRDAYNEQFF.

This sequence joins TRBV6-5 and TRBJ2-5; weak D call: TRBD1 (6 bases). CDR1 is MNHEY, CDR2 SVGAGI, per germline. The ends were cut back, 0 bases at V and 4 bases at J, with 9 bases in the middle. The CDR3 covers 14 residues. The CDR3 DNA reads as TGTGCCAGCAGTTACTCGCAGGGGCGAGAGACCCAGTACTTC. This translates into CASSYSQGRETQYF.

The CDR3 bases are TGTGCCAGCAGCTCCCGTGCGGCTAGCGGGAGTAATGAGCAGTTCTTC. Protein: CASSSRAASGSNEQFF. The chain links TRBV11-3 to TRBJ2-1, with TRBD2 identical over 10 bases. The germline V gene encodes CDR1 SGHNT and CDR2 YENEEA. There are 16 residues in the CDR3. Germline trimming cut 4 bases from V and 7 bases from J; bases unmatched to any gene: 10.

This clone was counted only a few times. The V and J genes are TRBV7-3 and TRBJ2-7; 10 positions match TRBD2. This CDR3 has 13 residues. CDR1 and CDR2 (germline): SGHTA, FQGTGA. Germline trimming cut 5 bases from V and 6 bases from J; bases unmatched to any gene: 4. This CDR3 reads CASSLGLATEQYF. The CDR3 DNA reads TGTGCCAGCAGCCTGGGACTAGCGACCGAGCAGTACTTC.

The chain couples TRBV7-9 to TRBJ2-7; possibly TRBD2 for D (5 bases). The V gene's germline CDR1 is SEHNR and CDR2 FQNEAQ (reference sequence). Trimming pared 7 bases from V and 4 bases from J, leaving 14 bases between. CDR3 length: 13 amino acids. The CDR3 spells CASNKPGGYEQYF. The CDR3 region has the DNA TGTGCCAGCAATAAACCAGGCGGGTACGAGCAGTACTTC.

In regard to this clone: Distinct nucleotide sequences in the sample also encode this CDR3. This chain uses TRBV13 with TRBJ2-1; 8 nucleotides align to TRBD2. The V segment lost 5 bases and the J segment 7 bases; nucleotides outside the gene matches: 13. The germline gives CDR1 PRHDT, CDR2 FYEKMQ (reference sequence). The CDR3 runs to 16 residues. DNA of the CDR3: TGTGCCAGCAGCACACGCAGGCTAGCGGGTTTGAATGAGCAGTTCTTC. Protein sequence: CASSTRRLAGLNEQFF.

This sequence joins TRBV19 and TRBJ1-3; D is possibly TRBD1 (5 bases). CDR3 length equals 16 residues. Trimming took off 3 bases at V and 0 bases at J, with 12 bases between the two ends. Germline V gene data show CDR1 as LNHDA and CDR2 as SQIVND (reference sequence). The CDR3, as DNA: TGTGCCAGTAGTATGGGACTCCCGTTCTCTGGAAACACCATATATTTT. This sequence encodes CASSMGLPFSGNTIYF. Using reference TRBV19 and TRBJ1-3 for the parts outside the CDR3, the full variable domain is DGGITQSPKYLFRKEGQNVTLSCEQNLNHDAMYWYRQDPGQGLRLIYYSQIVNDFQKGDIAEGYSVSREKKESFPLTVTSAQKNPTAFYLCASSMGLPFSGNTIYFGEGSWLTVV.

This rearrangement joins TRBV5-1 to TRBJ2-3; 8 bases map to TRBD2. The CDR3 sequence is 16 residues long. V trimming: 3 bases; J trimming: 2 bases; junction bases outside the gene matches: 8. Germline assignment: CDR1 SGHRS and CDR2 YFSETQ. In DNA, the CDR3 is TGCGCCAGCAGCTCCCGGGAGGGGCGGTTCACAGATACGCAGTATTTT. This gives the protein CASSSREGRFTDTQYF.

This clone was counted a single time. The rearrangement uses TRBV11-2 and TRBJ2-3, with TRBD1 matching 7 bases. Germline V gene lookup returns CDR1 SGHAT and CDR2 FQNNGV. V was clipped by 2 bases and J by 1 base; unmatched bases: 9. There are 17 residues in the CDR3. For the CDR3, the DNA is TGTGCCAGCAGCTTAAGAGGGGGCGGAGCGGGCACAGATACGCAGTATTTT. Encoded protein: CASSLRGGGAGTDTQYF.

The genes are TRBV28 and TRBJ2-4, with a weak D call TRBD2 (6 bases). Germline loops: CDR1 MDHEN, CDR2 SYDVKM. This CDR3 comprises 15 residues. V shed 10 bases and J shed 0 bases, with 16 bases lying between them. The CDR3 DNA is TGTGCCACCTGGGGCGCGGGATTAGCCAAAAACATTCAGTACTTC. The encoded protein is CATWGAGLAKNIQYF.

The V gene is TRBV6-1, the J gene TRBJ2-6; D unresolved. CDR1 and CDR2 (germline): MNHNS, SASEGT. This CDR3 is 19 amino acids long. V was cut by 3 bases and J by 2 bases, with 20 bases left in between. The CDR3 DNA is TGTGCCAGCAGTGATAAGCGTGTGTCTCTCTACACTGGGGCCAACGTCCTGACTTTC. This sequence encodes CASSDKRVSLYTGANVLTF.

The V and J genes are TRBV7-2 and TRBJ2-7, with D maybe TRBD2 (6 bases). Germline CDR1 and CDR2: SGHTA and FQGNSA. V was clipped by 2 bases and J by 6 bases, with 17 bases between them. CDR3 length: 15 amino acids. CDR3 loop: CASSLKRELAGEQYF. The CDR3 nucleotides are TGTGCCAGCAGCTTAAAGAGGGAACTAGCAGGCGAGCAGTACTTC.

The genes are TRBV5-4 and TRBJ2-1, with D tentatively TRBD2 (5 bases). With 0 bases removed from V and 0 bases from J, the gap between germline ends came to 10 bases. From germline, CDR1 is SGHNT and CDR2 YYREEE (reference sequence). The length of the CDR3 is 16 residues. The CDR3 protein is CASSLGTPSSYNEQFF. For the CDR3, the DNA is TGTGCCAGCAGCTTGGGGACTCCGAGCTCCTACAATGAGCAGTTCTTC. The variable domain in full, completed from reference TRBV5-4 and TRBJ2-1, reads ETGVTQSPTHLIKTRGQQVTLRCSSQSGHNTVSWYQQALGQGPQFIFQYYREEENGRGNFPPRFSGLQFPNYSSELNVNALELDDSALYLCASSLGTPSSYNEQFFGPGTRLTVL.

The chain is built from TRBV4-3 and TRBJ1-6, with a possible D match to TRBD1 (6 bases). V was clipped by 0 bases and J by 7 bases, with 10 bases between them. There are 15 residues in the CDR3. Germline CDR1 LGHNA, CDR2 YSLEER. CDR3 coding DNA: TGCGCCAGCAGCCAAGAAAAGGGGGTCAATTCACCCCTCCACTTT. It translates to CASSQEKGVNSPLHF.

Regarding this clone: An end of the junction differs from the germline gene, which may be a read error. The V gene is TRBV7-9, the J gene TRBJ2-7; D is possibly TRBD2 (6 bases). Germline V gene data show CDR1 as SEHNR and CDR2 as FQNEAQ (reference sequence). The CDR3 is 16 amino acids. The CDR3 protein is CSSSLAPTGGSYEQYF. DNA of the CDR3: TGTTCCAGCAGCTTAGCCCCCACCGGGGGCTCCTACGAGCAGTACTTC.